This T cell receptor beta chain is drawn from a study of T cell changes during pregnancy in multiple sclerosis. The data were produced by immunoSEQ multiplex PCR, yet TCRdb's version contains in-frame clones alone and is incomplete. The sample comprises some 130,000 clones, around 95% of which are singletons, and 0.4% to 0.5% rests with the top ten. In germline, CDR1 is MGHDK, CDR2 SYGVNS. Trimming stripped 0 bases from V and 9 bases from J, with 18 bases between. The CDR3 consists of 16 residues. This clonotype originated in a female donor with multiple sclerosis, enrolled in a pregnancy study. Specimen: peripheral blood, collected after pregnancy. The V and J genes are TRBV25-1 and TRBJ2-1; D may be TRBD1 (6 bases). Here the CDR3 reads CASSEYPGTSLREQFF. CDR3 DNA: TGTGCCAGCAGTGAATACCCCGGGACATCTTTACGTGAGCAGTTCTTC.